This T cell receptor beta chain was recovered during a study of blood T cells in healthy people across ages. J lost 0 bases, V lost 7 bases, and 8 bases had no gene match. The germline V gene has CDR1 MDHEN and CDR2 SYDVKM. The CDR3 runs to 15 residues. The sample, approximately 11 milliliters of peripheral blood, was drawn from each donor. Per individual sample, total RNA of at least 6 micrograms was extracted. Study-wide points: Diversity figures based on one million T cells were deemed too low. A strong correlation was seen between TCR beta diversity and naive T cell percentage.

As regards this clonotype: Antigen: not known.

A sample-barcoded 5' primer and a J-beta primer mix were used in a second PCR of about 6 to 12 cycles. TCRdb independently ran MiXCR on the 5' RACE reads; one entry per CDR3 protein. The sample includes about 1.4 million distinct CDR3 sequences, almost 60% of them seen just once. The TCR sequence derives from a man aged 18 to 29 in good health. The genes are TRBV28 and TRBJ2-7; 8 nucleotides match TRBD1. Specimen: blood. In nucleotides, the CDR3 is TGTGCCAGCACAAGGTTAGGACAGGGCTCCTACGAGCAGTACTTC. Translated: CASTRLGQGSYEQYF.